The following is a TCR beta chain sequence with its context. TCRdb reanalysed the 5' RACE reads using MiXCR and keeps one entry per CDR3 protein. Of around 220,000 distinct CDR3 sequences in the sample, about 10% are singletons; the top ten hold roughly 10%. Trimming shortened V by 11 bases and J by 9 bases, and 19 bases separated the two germline ends. The germline CDR1 and CDR2 sequences are KGHDR and SFDVKD. The length of the CDR3 is 12 residues. This specimen comes from a study of identical twins. The chain employs TRBV24-1 and TRBJ2-7; D gene uncertain. Sequences were obtained from memory T cells sorted from blood. The sequence was collected from a man aged 45-65 years in good health. In nucleotides, the CDR3 is TGTGCCATCGCGGAAGGAGACGCAGTGCAGTACTTC. It is translated as CAIAEGDAVQYF.